These 8 T cell receptor beta chains were all obtained from the same sample, sequenced in a study of cytomegalovirus exposure and HLA in healthy donors. The PCR contained 60 Vbeta and 13 Jbeta primers. Produced via immunoSEQ multiplex PCR; TCRdb's table is partial and in-frame only. The table has about 250,000 clones, 78% seen once; the top ten hold approximately 0.47%. The sample was PBMCs. Receptors were obtained from a boy between 10 and 17 years old in good health and CMV-seronegative.

V is TRBV11-2 and J is TRBJ1-1, with 8 bases aligning to TRBD1. Germline V gene data show CDR1 as SGHAT and CDR2 as FQNNGV. Unmatched junction bases numbered 13, after V lost 5 bases and J lost 2 bases. The CDR3 has 17 amino acids. The CDR3 loop reads CASSLLRTGRGNTEAFF. CDR3 DNA sequence: TGTGCCAGCAGCCTTCTTAGGACAGGGAGAGGAAACACTGAAGCTTTCTTT.

This clone appeared once. The genes are TRBV6-6 and TRBJ1-1; 10 nucleotides match TRBD1. The V gene end was trimmed by 6 bases and the J gene end by 3 bases; junction bases not matched to a gene: 7. The CDR3 is 15 amino acids. CDR1 and CDR2 (germline): MNHNY, SVGAGI (reference sequence). CDR3 in DNA: TGTGCCAGCAGGCGGACAGGGGGAACGCACACTGAAGCTTTCTTT. This encodes CASRRTGGTHTEAFF.

The V call is TRBV19, the J call TRBJ2-2; D may be TRBD1 (5 bases). The germline V and J ends were trimmed by 3 bases and 4 bases, with 6 bases remaining between them. Germline-derived CDR1 and CDR2 are LNHDA and SQIVND (reference sequence). The CDR3 extends over 13 amino acids. CDR3 loop: CASSMTATGELFF. CDR3 sequence (DNA): TGTGCCAGTAGTATGACAGCCACCGGGGAGCTGTTTTTT.

The rearrangement links TRBV6-1 to TRBJ1-2; no clear D. Trimming pared 3 bases from V and 4 bases from J, leaving 6 bases between. The CDR3 spans 12 residues. Germline V lookup: CDR1 MNHNS, CDR2 SASEGT. CDR3 in amino acids: CASSDDIYGYTF. As DNA, the CDR3 is TGTGCCAGCAGTGACGACATCTATGGCTACACCTTC.

This clone was detected only once. The genes are TRBV7-6 and TRBJ2-2; TRBD2 matches 8 bases. The CDR3 contains 17 residues. The germline V gene has CDR1 SGHVS and CDR2 FNYEAQ. Unmatched junction bases numbered 10, after V lost 5 bases and J lost 2 bases. The CDR3 DNA follows: TGTGCCAGCAGCCAGCGACTAGCGCCTTCCAACACCGGGGAGCTGTTTTTT. Residues: CASSQRLAPSNTGELFF.

This chain links TRBV10-1 with TRBJ2-3; TRBD1 matches at 7 bases. There are 16 residues in the CDR3. V lost 0 bases, J lost 6 bases, and 9 bases stayed unmatched. Germline CDR1 reads WNHNN; CDR2 reads SYGVQD (reference sequence). CDR3 in amino acids: CASSESSQGVVDTQYF. CDR3 sequence (DNA): TGCGCCAGCAGTGAGTCTTCCCAGGGGGTGGTCGATACGCAGTATTTT.

The V and J genes are TRBV5-5 and TRBJ2-1; 8 bases match TRBD2. V trimming: 3 bases; J trimming: 5 bases; junction bases outside the gene matches: 16. Germline V lookup: CDR1 SGHKS, CDR2 YYEKEE (reference sequence). CDR3 size: 18 residues. The CDR3 DNA reads as TGTGCCAGCAGCTACTCCTTGAGAGAACTAGCGGAGAACAATGAGCAGTTCTTC. Its protein is CASSYSLRELAENNEQFF.

This clone was seen once. V gene TRBV4-1 combines with J gene TRBJ1-5; possible D gene TRBD1, 5 bases. Trimming removed 5 bases from V and 5 bases from J, with 13 bases in between. The length of the CDR3 is 14 residues. Germline values: CDR1 MGHRA, CDR2 YSYEKL. This chain's CDR3 is CASSSTDSYQPQHF. The CDR3 bases are TGCGCCAGCAGCTCGACAGACAGTTATCAGCCCCAGCATTTT.